One and the same sample provided the 25 T cell receptor beta chains below, sequenced in a study of tumor-infiltrating lymphocytes in primary liver carcinoma. Making TCR beta cDNA involved approximately 0.5 ug total RNA and a constant-region primer. Three nested multiplex PCR rounds, a slightly modified ARM-PCR method, built the TCR beta libraries. It was with TRBV1-TRBV30 forward primers and a C-beta reverse primer that the first two PCR rounds were run, at around 9 cycles each. TCRdb reprocessed the multiplex PCR reads via MiXCR and lists one record per CDR3 protein. The sample yields about 330,000 distinct CDR3 sequences, around 60% seen once. The researchers obtained blood RNA from unsorted whole blood and also extracted germline DNA. The sample comprised peripheral blood. Receptors originate from a man in his forties or fifties with primary liver carcinoma and hepatitis B virus infection.

Concerning this clonotype itself: No conserved phenylalanine or tryptophan is present at the end of the CDR3, so a read error is the likely explanation. The chain links TRBV29-1 to TRBJ1-1; D is possibly TRBD1 (5 bases). V lost 4 bases to trimming and J lost 0 bases, with 18 bases between them. Germline V CDR1 and CDR2: SQVTM, ANQGSEA. CDR3 length: 16 amino acids. The CDR3 bases are TGCAGCGTTGTTCGGGGCTTTAGCCTCCTGAACACTGAAGCTTTCCTT. It yields the protein CSVVRGFSLLNTEAFL.

Points on this clonotype: The CDR3 does not end in the conserved phenylalanine or tryptophan, so this is likely a read error. The rearrangement links TRBV4-1 to TRBJ2-7; 14 positions agree with TRBD2. Germline loops: CDR1 MGHRA, CDR2 YSYEKL. There are 16 residues in the CDR3. This CDR3 is CASSHGTSGRNYEQYL. CDR3 coding DNA: TGTGCCAGCAGCCACGGGACTAGCGGGAGAAACTACGAGCAGTACTTG.

This clonotype was recorded only once. Germline is not matched at one junction end, which may reflect a read error. CDR3 loop: CTSSRGESLEAFF. As DNA, the CDR3 is TGCACCAGCAGTAGGGGGGAGAGCCTTGAAGCTTTCTTT. The V and J genes are TRBV10-2 and TRBJ1-1; maybe TRBD1 (6 bases). CDR3 length: 13 residues. Looked up from germline, CDR1 is WSHSY and CDR2 is SAAADI.

This clonotype appeared many times. This chain uses TRBV6-2 or TRBV6-3 with TRBJ2-7, with TRBD2 matching 10 bases. Germline loops: CDR1 MNHEY, CDR2 SVGEGT. Trimming cost V 6 bases and J 2 bases; bases outside gene matches: 4. This CDR3 comprises 14 residues. The chain's CDR3 is CASRPAGGTYEQYF. The CDR3 DNA reads TGTGCCAGCAGACCAGCGGGAGGGACCTACGAGCAGTACTTC.

A note on this clonotype: One base away lies a much larger clone, so this may be a sequencing read error. This chain connects TRBV6-1 to TRBJ2-6; 8 nucleotides align to TRBD1. The germline V gene encodes CDR1 MNHNS and CDR2 SASEGT. The CDR3 contains 15 residues. CDR3 nucleotide sequence: TGTGCCAGCAGCGACAGGGGTTACGGGGCCAACCTCCTGACTTTC. It translates to CASSDRGYGANLLTF.

This chain uses TRBV6-1 with TRBJ2-3; 10 bases line up with TRBD2. The J segment lost 6 bases and the V segment lost 7 bases, leaving 13 bases of the junction unmatched. Germline loops: CDR1 MNHNS, CDR2 SASEGT. The CDR3 length is 16 residues. The CDR3 DNA reads as TGTGCCAGCATTTTAACTAGCGGGATGGCCGCGGATACGCAGTATTTT. The encoded protein is CASILTSGMAADTQYF.

V is TRBV4-1 and J is TRBJ2-7, with 7 bases aligning to TRBD1. Germline V gene sequence: CDR1 MGHRA, CDR2 YSYEKL. With 7 bases clipped from V and 3 bases from J, the junction kept 15 bases outside the gene matches. This CDR3 region has 16 residues. As DNA, the CDR3 is TGCGCCAGCAACCATCTCTTCAAGGGACAGAACTACGAGCAGTACTTC. Its translation: CASNHLFKGQNYEQYF.

The V call is TRBV28, the J call TRBJ2-7, with D tentatively TRBD1 (5 bases). This CDR3 is built from 15 residues. Trimming shortened V by 7 bases and J by 4 bases, and 20 bases separated the two germline ends. Germline V gene sequence: CDR1 MDHEN, CDR2 SYDVKM. The CDR3 sequence: CASTLGAGWGYEQYF. DNA for the CDR3: TGTGCCAGCACCCTAGGCGCAGGGTGGGGTTACGAGCAGTACTTC.

In regard to this clonotype: At one of its ends the junction is not consistent with the germline gene, which may arise from a read error. The gene calls are TRBV4-2 and TRBJ2-1; 16 bases map to TRBD2. The germline V gene encodes CDR1 LGHNA and CDR2 YNFKEQ. The CDR3 contains 17 residues. The CDR3 coding sequence is TGTGCCAGAAGCCGAACCGGGACTAGCGGGAGGGAGAATGAGCAGTTCTTC. Protein sequence: CARSRTGTSGRENEQFF.

Ten or more counts support this clonotype. This sequence joins TRBV12-3 or TRBV12-4 and TRBJ2-2; unclear D gene. Trimming took 6 bases from V and 4 from J, leaving 12 bases between them. This CDR3 contains 14 residues. The CDR3 sequence: CASSPALGTGELFF. In DNA form, the CDR3 reads TGTGCCAGCAGCCCGGCGTTGGGCACCGGGGAGCTGTTTTTT.

Comment on this clonotype: One end of the junction fails to match germline, which may point to a read error. V and J are TRBV11-2 and TRBJ2-7; 9 bases map to TRBD1. The CDR3 has 15 amino acids. Germline CDR1 SGHAT, CDR2 FQNNGV. The CDR3 nucleotides read TGTACCAGCAGCCGTAACTACAGGGGGCCCTACGAGCAGTACTTC. Translated, it gives CTSSRNYRGPYEQYF.

This chain joins TRBV6-1 and TRBJ1-6, with 7 bases fitting TRBD1. The CDR3 is made up of 14 amino acids. Per germline, CDR1 MNHNS and CDR2 SASEGT. The V segment lost 5 bases and the J segment 7 bases; nucleotides outside the gene matches: 5. The CDR3 spells CASSKGDRNSPLHF. CDR3 coding DNA: TGTGCCAGCAGTAAAGGGGACAGAAATTCACCCCTCCACTTT.

This chain uses TRBV7-8 with TRBJ2-6; perhaps D is TRBD1 or TRBD2 (5 bases each). CDR1 and CDR2 (germline): SGHVS, FQNEAQ. The CDR3 loop spans 17 amino acids. Trimming left V 5 bases short and J 0 bases short, with 14 bases between. The CDR3 spells CASSTWTGRSGANVLTF. The DNA of the CDR3 is TGTGCCAGCAGCACTTGGACGGGACGCTCTGGGGCCAACGTCCTGACTTTC.

About this clonotype: A much larger clone differs from this one at a single base, so this may be a read error. Without the conserved terminal phenylalanine or tryptophan, this CDR3 likely stems from a read error. The V and J genes are TRBV6-2 or TRBV6-3 and TRBJ2-5; 10 bases align to TRBD1. J gave up 6 bases and V 6 bases, and 4 bases lay outside the gene matches. Germline assignment: CDR1 MNHEY and CDR2 SVGEGT. The CDR3 runs to 13 residues. The CDR3 spells CASSQGQGKTQYL. DNA of the CDR3: TGTGCCAGCAGCCAGGGACAGGGGAAGACCCAGTACCTC.

In the case of this clonotype: With a much larger clone just one base away, this may be a read error. V is TRBV6-5 and J is TRBJ1-1; D is perhaps TRBD1 (6 bases). The CDR3 runs to 14 residues. Germline CDR1 and CDR2: MNHEY and SVGAGI. CDR3 amino acids: CASSEGRRDTKAFF. The CDR3 DNA is TGTGCCAGCAGTGAGGGACGTAGGGACACTAAAGCTTTCTTT.

This clonotype was detected many times. The V and J genes are TRBV4-1 and TRBJ1-1; D unclear. CDR1 is MGHRA, CDR2 YSYEKL, per germline. The CDR3 length is 15 residues. Between the trimmed V and J ends, which lost 4 bases and 0 bases, there was a span of 12 bases. The CDR3 DNA reads TGCGCCAGCAGCCCCCCCGGGATTATGAACACTGAAGCTTTCTTT. It translates to CASSPPGIMNTEAFF.

This clonotype was counted a few times. The chain has TRBV5-4 and TRBJ2-5; 13 bases map to TRBD2. Germline CDR1 SGHNT, CDR2 YYREEE (reference sequence). With V trimmed by 4 bases and J by 4 bases, 7 bases remained unmatched. This CDR3 has 16 residues. DNA for the CDR3: TGTGCCAGCAGCAGGACTAGCGGGAGTACGGGAGAGACCCAGTACTTC. It encodes CASSRTSGSTGETQYF.

This clonotype appeared many times. The V call is TRBV11-2, the J call TRBJ2-5; D possibly corresponds to TRBD2 (6 bases). Trimming took off 1 base at V and 10 bases at J, with 10 bases between the two ends. Germline lookup yields CDR1 SGHAT and CDR2 FQNNGV. The CDR3 is 12 amino acids. CDR3 in amino acids: CASSLGGVGQYF. CDR3 coding DNA: TGTGCCAGCAGCTTAGGGGGGGTCGGCCAGTACTTC.

On this clonotype itself: The germline gene is not matched at one end of the junction; a read error may be the cause. This chain joins TRBV4-3 and TRBJ2-1, with D perhaps TRBD2 (6 bases). This CDR3 has 16 amino acids. The germline V gene has CDR1 LGHNA and CDR2 YSLEER. CDR3 bases: TGCGCCAGCAGCCAAGATGCGGGAAGCTCCTACAATGAGCAGTCCTTC. Protein product: CASSQDAGSSYNEQSF.

This clonotype has at least ten counts. The gene calls are TRBV12-3 or TRBV12-4 and TRBJ2-7, with 7 bases fitting TRBD1. The CDR3 spans 15 residues. Trimming cost V 4 bases and J 6 bases; bases outside gene matches: 12. The CDR3 sequence: CASSSSAGGIGEQYF. The CDR3, as DNA: TGTGCCAGCAGTTCAAGCGCAGGGGGTATCGGCGAGCAGTACTTC.

This sequence joins TRBV5-1 and TRBJ2-1; TRBD2 aligns across 8 bases. J gave up 7 bases and V 0 bases, and 3 bases lay outside the gene matches. Germline values: CDR1 SGHRS, CDR2 YFSETQ. The CDR3 is made up of 14 amino acids. CDR3 in DNA: TGCGCCAGCAGCTTGGACGGGAGGGCGAATGAGCAGTTCTTC. Amino acids: CASSLDGRANEQFF.

Concerning this clonotype: Germline and junction disagree at one end, which may indicate a read error. The chain combines TRBV30 with TRBJ1-5; D uncertain. Germline V CDR1 and CDR2: GTSNPN, SVGIG (reference sequence). This CDR3 is 13 amino acids long. The CDR3 sequence is CAWSLFSYQPQHF. The CDR3 nucleotides read TGTGCCTGGAGTCTGTTTAGCTATCAGCCCCAGCATTTT.

As to this clonotype: Because it lacks the conserved phenylalanine or tryptophan at the end, this CDR3 is likely a read error. The chain links TRBV29-1 to TRBJ1-4; D remains ambiguous. V shed 6 bases and J shed 8 bases, with 16 bases lying between them. Germline CDR1 reads SQVTM; CDR2 reads ANQGSEA. This CDR3 has 13 residues. CDR3 residues: CSVRVTAVEKLFL. The CDR3 bases are TGCAGCGTACGAGTGACGGCGGTGGAAAAACTGTTTCTT.

This clonotype was recorded only once. A much bigger clone sits one base away, suggesting this may be a read error. The chain carries TRBV6-2 or TRBV6-3 and TRBJ2-2; 14 bases line up with TRBD2. Germline V gene sequence: CDR1 MNHEY, CDR2 SVGEGT. V shed 8 bases, J shed 7 bases, and the junction held 3 bases outside the gene matches. This CDR3 has 14 amino acids. CDR3 protein: CASGGLAGVGELFF. Here the CDR3 DNA reads TGTGCCAGCGGGGGACTAGCGGGGGTCGGGGAGCTGTTTTTT.

This clonotype was seen repeatedly, ten times or more. The CDR3 loop reads CASSQDREETQYF. The CDR3 region has the DNA TGCGCCAGCAGCCAAGACAGGGAAGAGACCCAGTACTTC. V usage is TRBV4-3 and J usage is TRBJ2-5; D is possibly TRBD1 (5 bases). Trimming cost V 0 bases and J 3 bases, with 5 bases left between them. Germline CDR1 and CDR2: LGHNA and YSLEER. The CDR3 has 13 amino acids.